These 6 T cell receptor beta chains originate from one sample sequenced in a study of shared clonotypes between healthy human individuals. Sequenced by immunoSEQ multiplex PCR; TCRdb stores in-frame clones only, minus some. The sample shows over a million clones, around 97% of them seen only once. Sequencing input: naive CD4+ T cells sorted from blood. The subset denotes: CD45RA+ positively selected. These receptors came from a man between 25 and 39 years old in good health.

In its sample, this clone was seen once. The J gene is TRBJ2-7, the V gene TRBV2, with a tentative D call TRBD1 (6 bases). Germline V gene data show CDR1 as SNHLY and CDR2 as FYNNEI. V gave up 3 bases and J gave up 9 bases, with 12 bases separating them. The CDR3 covers 12 residues. CDR3 sequence reads: CASSENRVGQYF. The CDR3 DNA reads TGTGCCAGCAGTGAGAACAGGGTTGGGCAGTACTTC.

The chain carries TRBV19 and TRBJ2-2; D possibly uses TRBD1 or TRBD2 (6 bases each). The CDR3 loop spans 15 amino acids. Trimming took 7 bases from V and 3 from J, leaving 15 bases between them. Germline-derived CDR1 and CDR2 are LNHDA and SQIVND (reference sequence). The CDR3 sequence: CASNPRGVYTGELFF. DNA of the CDR3: TGTGCCAGTAACCCTAGGGGGGTTTACACCGGGGAGCTGTTTTTT.

CDR3: CASSPRDGFYNEQFF. In nucleotides, the CDR3 is TGTGCCAGCTCCCCCCGGGACGGATTCTACAATGAGCAGTTCTTC. The rearrangement joins TRBV18 to TRBJ2-1; D may correspond to TRBD1 or TRBD2 (5 bases each). CDR1 is KGHSH, CDR2 LQKENI, per germline. V was clipped by 6 bases and J by 3 bases, with 15 bases between them. The CDR3 has 15 residues. The whole variable domain, remainder taken from reference TRBV18 and TRBJ2-1, is NAGVMQNPRHLVRRRGQEARLRCSPMKGHSHVYWYRQLPEEGLKFMVYLQKENIIDESGMPKERFSAEFPKEGPSILRIQQVVRGDSAAYFCASSPRDGFYNEQFFGPGTRLTVL.

The chain combines TRBV19 with TRBJ2-7, with unresolved D. Germline lookup yields CDR1 LNHDA and CDR2 SQIVND (reference sequence). The CDR3 is 12 amino acids. The V gene lost 6 bases and the J gene lost 7 bases, with 13 bases spanning the gap. The CDR3, as DNA: TGTGCCAGTAGCACTCGGTTGGGGGAGCAGTACTTC. Its protein is CASSTRLGEQYF. The variable domain in full, with the rest retrieved from reference TRBV19 and TRBJ2-7, is DGGITQSPKYLFRKEGQNVTLSCEQNLNHDAMYWYRQDPGQGLRLIYYSQIVNDFQKGDIAEGYSVSREKKESFPLTVTSAQKNPTAFYLCASSTRLGEQYFGPGTRLTVT.

The chain is built from TRBV2 and TRBJ2-6; 9 bases fit TRBD1. Germline CDR1 SNHLY, CDR2 FYNNEI. The CDR3 totals 17 residues. Trimming took 10 bases from V and 2 from J; bases not matched to a gene: 12. CDR3 region: CATDRDRADPGANVLTF. In DNA form, the CDR3 reads TGTGCCACAGACCGGGACAGGGCAGACCCTGGGGCCAACGTCCTGACTTTC. Drawing the rest from reference TRBV2 and TRBJ2-6, the complete variable domain is EPEVTQTPSHQVTQMGQEVILRCVPISNHLYFYWYRQILGQKVEFLVSFYNNEISEKSEIFDDQFSVERPDGSNFTLKIRSTKLEDSAMYFCATDRDRADPGANVLTFGAGSRLTVL.

This clone appeared once. Other DNA sequences in the same sample also yield this CDR3. The V and J genes are TRBV11-3 and TRBJ2-7; a possible D gene is TRBD2 (5 bases). The V end lost 5 bases, the J end lost 1 base, and 12 bases lay between the germline ends. The CDR3 length is 14 residues. Germline CDR1 is SGHNT and CDR2 is YENEEA. The CDR3 spells CASSPRGSSYEQYF. The DNA for the CDR3 is TGTGCCAGCAGCCCACGGGGATCGTCCTACGAGCAGTACTTC.